This T cell receptor beta chain is from a study of cytomegalovirus exposure and HLA in healthy donors (dated by TCRdb to 2015 to 2018). Concerning the study at large: According to an earlier analysis of a few hundred of the donors, 150 million to 200 million T cells yielded over 90 million unique TCR beta sequences and around 280 Gb of sequence data. The T cell repertoires of under 750 subjects were profiled by immunosequencing and related to cytomegalovirus serostatus. Donor age, sex, ethnicity and CMV serostatus were compiled alongside the repertoire data. Typing coverage varied by locus: roughly 629-640 donors for A, B, C, DRB1 and DQB1; under 550 for DQA1; 600 to 610 for DPA1; roughly 450 for DPB1. About 300 gigabases of sequencing data and around 85 million unique TCR sequences made up an early release that covered 500 to 700 HLA-typed donors. High-throughput TCR immunosequencing, statistical association of individual TCRs with disease status, and machine learning were combined to predict cytomegalovirus infection status. Rather than using new phenotypic data, the later analysis identified candidate immune exposures from TCR beta sequences and from how often those sequences occurred across donors. In an earlier analysis of 500 to 650 of the donors, high-throughput TCR beta sequencing was used to judge whether each TCR beta V gene segment behaved as functional or pseudogenic. The aim of the study was to test whether cataloging public T cell receptors could identify signatures of past pathogen exposure. Every discovery cohort repertoire had been produced on one sequencing platform. Along with the roughly 670-subject first cohort, a separate validation cohort of 120 different subjects was used. A later genetic analysis took genome-wide SNP genotypes for about 55% of the 666 donors and used that subset as a discovery cohort. Across some 400 genotyped donors of the cohort, an average of about 200,000 unique TCR beta nucleotide sequences per donor were sequenced, and roughly 20% of those sequences were non-productive. Roughly 5 DR-DQ haplotypes were handled as single units for association and clustering, since linkage in the cohort was strong. The genetic ancestry cluster associated with self-reported Caucasian donors included about four fifths of the approximately 410 genotyped donors. Class I and class II HLA loci were covered by the typing at four-digit resolution. To study patterns of TCR occurrence, a later analysis re-analyzed previously published TCR beta repertoires from just over 650 donors and added high-resolution HLA genotyping. General findings and caveats noted by the study authors: The classifier was reported to diagnose cytomegalovirus status with high specificity and sensitivity in both the original cohort and the validation cohort. In an earlier analysis of some 500 of the donors, most TCR beta V segments appeared in productive rearrangements about 87% or about 30% of the time, broadly matching IMGT annotations. The earlier analysis of 587 of the donors excluded fewer than 20 rarely observed V segments, including chromosome 9 orphons, because counts were too low. A later analysis found that HLA-associated TCR beta chains were more clonally expanded and had lower generation probabilities than equally common non-associated chains. The 87-base-pair reads could not distinguish some IMGT-functional V segments, including TRBV6-2 and TRBV6-3, so those segments were excluded. Specific HLA alleles were associated with roughly 16,000 TCR beta sequences at a false discovery rate of 0.05 in a later analysis. The presence/absence analyses assumed that sequencing depth was roughly uniform across donors, and that assumption may not be true. Correlated functional status among segregating V segments might be attributable to linkage disequilibrium, but an unknown experimental factor could not be ruled out. A later analysis reported that several top co-occurrence clusters appeared linked to parvovirus B19, influenza, CMV and Epstein-Barr virus. In a later genetic analysis, a missense DCLRE1C variant was associated with V-gene and J-gene trimming of TCR beta chains, and the association was replicated in an independent cohort. A cluster of highly shared sequence variants was judged likely to be a technical artifact of the sequencing pipeline. A later analysis found that TCR association rates varied across HLA loci, with DRB1 alleles showing the most associated TCRs and HLA-C alleles the fewest. A few of the identified cytomegalovirus-associated TCR beta chains were confirmed in vitro to be specific for cytomegalovirus antigens. According to the authors, the approach could potentially be generalized to other disease states and immunological phenotypes. While some public TCRs were present in many individuals, most TCR sequences turned up only very rarely across donors. In a later genetic analysis, fewer N-insertions in productive TCRs were reported among donors in an Asian-associated ancestry cluster than the roughly 640-donor mean. Because HLA typing was unavailable for some donors at each locus, only the typed subset was used in association tests. In this cohort, only TCR beta chains were sequenced, and detectable features were limited by the absence of alpha or paired-chain data. When HLA alleles, especially DR and DQ, strongly co-occurred, TCR associations were difficult to assign to individual alleles. A later analysis found that most CMV-associated TCR beta chains appeared HLA-restricted, with HLA associations seemingly driven largely by CMV exposure. CMV serostatus was the only immune exposure information available for the cohort. The study listed 164 TCR beta chains as associated with cytomegalovirus. A further reported finding was that TCR beta sequences accurately predicted the HLA-A and HLA-B alleles for most subjects in the first cohort.

CDR1 and CDR2, looked up from the germline V gene, are LGHNA and YNFKEQ. The CDR3 holds 14 amino acids from the cysteine to the phenylalanine. The only DNA kept is the CDR3, 42 bases in frame from the first base. Trimming removed 1 base from V and 1 base from J, leaving 7 bases between the germline ends. Concerning this clone: Which antigen it targets is not known. Base-call qualities are not available, and no considerably larger clone is one nucleotide away.

The library was prepared using the immunoSEQ multiplex PCR assay. The multiplex PCR relied on a mix of 60 forward primers for TCR Vbeta segments and 13 reverse primers for TCR Jbeta segments. A multiplex PCR assay on genomic DNA amplified the CDR3 region of rearranged TCR beta genes. The amplified TCR beta libraries were sequenced on the Illumina HiSeq System as 87-base-pair reads. Processing in the source paper ran as follows. In a later analysis, roughly 80 million unique TCR beta chains were counted across the roughly 610 repertoires, and roughly 11 million of these chains were shared by at least two donors. Raw reads were error-corrected and collapsed into unique sequences with a nearest-neighbor algorithm that merged closely related sequences to remove PCR and sequencing errors. Alignment of CDR3 sequences to IMGT reference sequences was used to assign V, D and J gene segments. For a sequence to be retained, at least a six-nucleotide match to both a V gene segment and a J gene segment was required. Rearrangements were called productive when the CDR3 lacked stop codons and stayed in frame with V and J; all others were non-productive. Following IMGT convention, CDR3 was defined as the stretch from the second conserved V-encoded cysteine up to the conserved J-encoded phenylalanine. The earlier analysis of about 530 of the donors excluded any sequence lacking an unambiguous match to a single V gene segment. In an earlier analysis of more than 500 of the donors, a V segment was called functional when productive rearrangements were above 56.7%, and segregating when the standard deviation between donors exceeded 5%. To diagnose cytomegalovirus status from the catalog of TCR beta chain sequences, a statistical classification framework was built. V and J gene assignment, in a later analysis, came from comparing TCR nucleotide sequences with IMGT/GENE-DB human TR gene sequences. Using the TCRdist pipeline, a later analysis assigned CDR3 sequences along with most-parsimonious VDJ recombination scenarios. In a later analysis, each TCR beta chain was defined by its CDR3 amino acid sequence together with its V-gene family, and reads without a unique V-gene family were excluded. To address suspected cross-contamination and a sequencing artifact, a later analysis removed 550 to 750 highly shared, low-generation-probability nucleotide sequences. In a later analysis, a clonal expansion index for each public chain was calculated from normalized within-repertoire ranks of inferred template counts. A later analysis computed generation probabilities with a VDJ recombination model fitted to out-of-frame rearrangements, and checked the results against IGoR. Hypergeometric tests were used in a later analysis to score TCR-TCR, TCR-HLA and TCR-CMV co-occurrence, with a repertoire-size bias correction applied to the TCR pairs. To estimate false discovery rates, a later analysis permuted the HLA or CMV assignments 20 times. In a later analysis, co-occurring TCRs were grouped with DBSCAN, and TCRdist sequence similarity was added when clustering was performed within HLA-allele-positive subsets. Co-occurrence clustering excluded repertoires with fewer than 30,000 or more than 120,000 public chains, plus five with anomalous nucleotide sharing. The immuneACCESS repertoire file appears here via TCRdb, limited to in-frame rearrangements. These files lack a portion of the clones; in checked studies, under half of the deficit traces to unresolved V genes, and the cause of the others is not known. D and trimming come from the DNA, and the V and J calls and clone size come from that table. This sample is represented by some 130,000 clones; roughly 62% of them were singletons. The ten largest clones represent about 1.6% of the sample.

The cohort was made up of 650 to 700 healthy bone marrow donors. At the time of sampling, every cohort member was nominally healthy, though immune exposures that went unrecorded were likely present. The donor was CMV seropositive and was included in the group of 300 or so seropositive cohort members. Each donor provided a peripheral blood sample, and peripheral blood mononuclear cells were used for TCR beta sequencing. The Qiagen DNeasy Blood Extraction Kit was used to extract genomic DNA from the blood cell samples. The sequence derives from a man aged 25-45 years in good health and CMV-seropositive. The chain is encoded by TRBV4-2 joined to TRBJ2-5; TRBD1 is a weak D gene call, 5 bases matching. Sequencing input: PBMCs. The DNA is as follows: TGTGCCAGCAGCCAAGCCGACAGCCAAGAGACCCAGTACTTC. Translated, this is CASSQADSQETQYF.